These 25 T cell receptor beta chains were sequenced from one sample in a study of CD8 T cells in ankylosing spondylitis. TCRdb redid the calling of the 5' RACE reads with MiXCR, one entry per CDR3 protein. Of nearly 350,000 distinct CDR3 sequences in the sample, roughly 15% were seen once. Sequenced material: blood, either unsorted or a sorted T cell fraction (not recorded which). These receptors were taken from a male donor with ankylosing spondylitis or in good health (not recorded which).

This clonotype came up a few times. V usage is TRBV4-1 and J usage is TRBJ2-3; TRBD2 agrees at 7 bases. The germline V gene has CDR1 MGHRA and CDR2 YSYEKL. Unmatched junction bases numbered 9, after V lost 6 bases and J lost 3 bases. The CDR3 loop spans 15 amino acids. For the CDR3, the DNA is TGCGCCAGCAGTCGCGGGAGATGGGGTACAGATACGCAGTATTTT. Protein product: CASSRGRWGTDTQYF.

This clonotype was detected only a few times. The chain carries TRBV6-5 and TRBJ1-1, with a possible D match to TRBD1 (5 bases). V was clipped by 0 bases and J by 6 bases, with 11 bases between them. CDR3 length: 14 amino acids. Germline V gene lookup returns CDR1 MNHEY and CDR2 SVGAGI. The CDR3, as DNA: TGTGCCAGCAGTTACTCCGCGGGACCCCCTGAAGCTTTCTTT. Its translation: CASSYSAGPPEAFF.

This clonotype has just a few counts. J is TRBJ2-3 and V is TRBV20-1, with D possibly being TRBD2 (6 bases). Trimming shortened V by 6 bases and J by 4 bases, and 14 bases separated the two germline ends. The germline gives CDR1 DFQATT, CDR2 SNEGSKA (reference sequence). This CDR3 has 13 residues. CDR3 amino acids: CSAPPGDPDTQYF. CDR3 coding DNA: TGCAGTGCCCCTCCGGGGGACCCAGATACGCAGTATTTT.

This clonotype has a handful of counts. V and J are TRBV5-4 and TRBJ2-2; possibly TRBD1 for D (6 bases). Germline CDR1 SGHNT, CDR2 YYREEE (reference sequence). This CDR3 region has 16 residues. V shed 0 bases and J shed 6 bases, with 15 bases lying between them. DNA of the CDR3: TGTGCCAGCAGCTTGGGGATGGACAGATTCCCCGGGGAGCTGTTTTTT. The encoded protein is CASSLGMDRFPGELFF. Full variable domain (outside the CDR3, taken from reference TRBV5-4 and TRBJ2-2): ETGVTQSPTHLIKTRGQQVTLRCSSQSGHNTVSWYQQALGQGPQFIFQYYREEENGRGNFPPRFSGLQFPNYSSELNVNALELDDSALYLCASSLGMDRFPGELFFGEGSRLTVL.

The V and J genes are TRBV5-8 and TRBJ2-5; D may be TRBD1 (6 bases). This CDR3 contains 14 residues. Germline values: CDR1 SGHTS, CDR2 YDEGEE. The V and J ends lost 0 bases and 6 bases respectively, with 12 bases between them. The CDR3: CASSLAGERKTQYF. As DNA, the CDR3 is TGTGCCAGCAGCTTGGCAGGGGAACGAAAGACCCAGTACTTC.

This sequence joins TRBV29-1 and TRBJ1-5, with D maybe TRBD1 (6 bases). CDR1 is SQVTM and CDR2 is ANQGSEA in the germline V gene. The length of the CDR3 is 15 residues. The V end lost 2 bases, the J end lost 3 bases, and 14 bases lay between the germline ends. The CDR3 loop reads CSVETGRGTNQPQHF. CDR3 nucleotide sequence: TGCAGCGTTGAAACAGGGAGGGGGACCAATCAGCCCCAGCATTTT. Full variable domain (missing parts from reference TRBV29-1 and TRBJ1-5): SAVISQKPSRDICQRGTSLTIQCQVDSQVTMMFWYRQQPGQSLTLIATANQGSEATYESGFVIDKFPISRPNLTFSTLTVSNMSPEDSSIYLCSVETGRGTNQPQHFGDGTRLSIL.

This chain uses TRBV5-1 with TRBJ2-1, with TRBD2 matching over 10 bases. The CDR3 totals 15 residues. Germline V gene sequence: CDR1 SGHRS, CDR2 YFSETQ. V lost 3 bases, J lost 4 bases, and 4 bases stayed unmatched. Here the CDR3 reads CASSSSGGGYNEQFF. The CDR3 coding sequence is TGCGCCAGCAGCTCGAGCGGGGGGGGTTACAATGAGCAGTTCTTC.

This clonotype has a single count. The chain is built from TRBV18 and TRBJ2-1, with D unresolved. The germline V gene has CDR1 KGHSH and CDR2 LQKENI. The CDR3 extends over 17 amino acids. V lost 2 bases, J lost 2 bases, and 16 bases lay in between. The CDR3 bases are TGTGCCAGCTCACCATGGATCGGAACGACAACCTACAATGAGCAGTTCTTC. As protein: CASSPWIGTTTYNEQFF.

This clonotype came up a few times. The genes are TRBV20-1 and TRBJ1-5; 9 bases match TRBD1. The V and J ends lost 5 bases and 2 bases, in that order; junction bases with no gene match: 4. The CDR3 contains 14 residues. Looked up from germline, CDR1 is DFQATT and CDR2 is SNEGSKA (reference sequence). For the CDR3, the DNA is TGCAGTGCTTGGACAGGGGCGGGCAATCAGCCCCAGCATTTT. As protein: CSAWTGAGNQPQHF.

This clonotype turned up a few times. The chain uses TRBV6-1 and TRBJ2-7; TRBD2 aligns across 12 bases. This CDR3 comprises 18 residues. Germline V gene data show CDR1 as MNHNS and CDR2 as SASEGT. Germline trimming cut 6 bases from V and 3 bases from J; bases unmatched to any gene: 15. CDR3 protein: CASSQEMTSGRSIYEQYF. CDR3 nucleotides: TGTGCCAGCAGCCAGGAGATGACTAGCGGGAGAAGTATCTACGAGCAGTACTTC.

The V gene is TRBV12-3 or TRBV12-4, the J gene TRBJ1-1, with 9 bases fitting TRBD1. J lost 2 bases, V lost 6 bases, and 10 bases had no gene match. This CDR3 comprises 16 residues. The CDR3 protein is CASSGTMDRGNTEAFF. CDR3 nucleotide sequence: TGTGCCAGCAGCGGTACAATGGACAGGGGCAACACTGAAGCTTTCTTT.

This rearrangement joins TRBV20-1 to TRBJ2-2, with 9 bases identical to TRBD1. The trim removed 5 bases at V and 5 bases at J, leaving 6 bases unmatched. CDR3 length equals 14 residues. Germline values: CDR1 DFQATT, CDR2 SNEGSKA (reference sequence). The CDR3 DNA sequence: TGCAGTGCTTCTTTGACAGGGGGGACCGGGGAGCTGTTTTTT. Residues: CSASLTGGTGELFF.

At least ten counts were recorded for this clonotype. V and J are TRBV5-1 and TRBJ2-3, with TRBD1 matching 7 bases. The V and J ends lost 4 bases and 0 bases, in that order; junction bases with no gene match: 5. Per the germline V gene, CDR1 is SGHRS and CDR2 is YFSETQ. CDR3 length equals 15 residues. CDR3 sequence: CASSPRDSSTDTQYF. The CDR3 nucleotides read TGCGCCAGCAGCCCCCGGGACAGTAGCACAGATACGCAGTATTTT.

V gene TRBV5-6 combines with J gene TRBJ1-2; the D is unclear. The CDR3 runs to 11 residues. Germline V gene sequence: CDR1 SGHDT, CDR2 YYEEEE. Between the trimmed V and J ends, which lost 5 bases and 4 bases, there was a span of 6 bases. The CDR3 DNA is TGTGCCAGCAGTTGGATCTATGGCTACACCTTC. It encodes CASSWIYGYTF.

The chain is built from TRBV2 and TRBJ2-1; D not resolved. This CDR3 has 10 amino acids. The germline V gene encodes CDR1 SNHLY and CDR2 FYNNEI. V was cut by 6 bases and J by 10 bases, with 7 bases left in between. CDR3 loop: CASRDYEQFF. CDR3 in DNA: TGTGCCAGCAGGGATTACGAGCAGTTCTTC.

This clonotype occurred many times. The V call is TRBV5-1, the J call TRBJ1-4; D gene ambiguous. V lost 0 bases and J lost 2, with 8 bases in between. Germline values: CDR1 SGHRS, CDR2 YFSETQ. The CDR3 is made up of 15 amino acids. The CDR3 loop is CASSLEPRTNEKLFF. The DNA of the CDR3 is TGCGCCAGCAGCTTGGAACCCAGGACTAATGAAAAACTGTTTTTT.

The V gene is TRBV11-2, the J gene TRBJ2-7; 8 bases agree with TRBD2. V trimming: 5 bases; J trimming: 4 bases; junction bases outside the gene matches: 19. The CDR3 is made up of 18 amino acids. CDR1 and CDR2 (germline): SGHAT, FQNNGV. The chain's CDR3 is CASSRTGTSSFSGYEQYF. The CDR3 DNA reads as TGTGCCAGCAGCCGGACCGGGACTAGTAGTTTCAGTGGTTACGAGCAGTACTTC.

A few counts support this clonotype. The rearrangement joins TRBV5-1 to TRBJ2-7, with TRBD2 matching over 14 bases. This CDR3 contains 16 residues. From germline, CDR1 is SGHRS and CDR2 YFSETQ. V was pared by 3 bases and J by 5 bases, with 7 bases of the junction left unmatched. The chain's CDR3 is CASSWGLAGERDEQYF. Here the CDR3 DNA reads TGCGCCAGCAGCTGGGGACTAGCGGGAGAAAGGGACGAGCAGTACTTC.

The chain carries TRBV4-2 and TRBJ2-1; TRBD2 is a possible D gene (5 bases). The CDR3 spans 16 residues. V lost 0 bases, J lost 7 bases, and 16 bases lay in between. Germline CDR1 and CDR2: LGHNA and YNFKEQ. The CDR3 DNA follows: TGTGCCAGCAGCCAAGAAGGAGCCCCGTCGGGAAATGAGCAGTTCTTC. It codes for CASSQEGAPSGNEQFF.

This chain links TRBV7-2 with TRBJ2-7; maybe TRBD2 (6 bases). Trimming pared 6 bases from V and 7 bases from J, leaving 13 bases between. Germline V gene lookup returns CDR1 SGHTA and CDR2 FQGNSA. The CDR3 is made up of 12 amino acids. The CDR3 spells CASRAEGGEQYF. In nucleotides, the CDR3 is TGTGCCAGCAGGGCGGAGGGTGGGGAGCAGTACTTC. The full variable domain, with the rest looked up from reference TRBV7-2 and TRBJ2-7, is GAGVSQSPSNKVTEKGKDVELRCDPISGHTALYWYRQSLGQGLEFLIYFQGNSAPDKSGLPSDRFSAERTGGSVSTLTIQRTQQEDSAVYLCASRAEGGEQYFGPGTRLTVT.

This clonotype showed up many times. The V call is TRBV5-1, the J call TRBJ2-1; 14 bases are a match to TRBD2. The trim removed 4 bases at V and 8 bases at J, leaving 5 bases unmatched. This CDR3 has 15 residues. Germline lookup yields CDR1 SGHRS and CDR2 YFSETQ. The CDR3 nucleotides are TGCGCCAGCAGCCCCGGACTAGCGGGAGGTGATGAGCAGTTCTTC. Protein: CASSPGLAGGDEQFF.

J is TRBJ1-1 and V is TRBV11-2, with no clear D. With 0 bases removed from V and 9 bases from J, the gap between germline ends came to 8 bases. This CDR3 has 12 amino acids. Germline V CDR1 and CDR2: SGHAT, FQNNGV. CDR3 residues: CASSLESGKAFF. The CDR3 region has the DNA TGTGCCAGCAGCTTAGAGTCCGGAAAAGCTTTCTTT.

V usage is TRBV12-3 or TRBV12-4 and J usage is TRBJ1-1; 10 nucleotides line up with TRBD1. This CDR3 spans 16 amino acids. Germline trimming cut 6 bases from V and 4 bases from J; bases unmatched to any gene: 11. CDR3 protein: CASSRGQGRRGTEAFF. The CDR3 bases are TGTGCCAGCAGCCGGGGACAGGGGAGGCGAGGCACTGAAGCTTTCTTT.

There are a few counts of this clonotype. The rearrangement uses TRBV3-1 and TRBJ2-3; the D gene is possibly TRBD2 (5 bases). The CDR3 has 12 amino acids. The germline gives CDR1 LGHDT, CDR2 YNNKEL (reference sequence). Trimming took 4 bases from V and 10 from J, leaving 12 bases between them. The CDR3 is CASSPKLRAQYF. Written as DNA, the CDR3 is TGTGCCAGCAGCCCCAAATTGCGGGCGCAGTATTTT.

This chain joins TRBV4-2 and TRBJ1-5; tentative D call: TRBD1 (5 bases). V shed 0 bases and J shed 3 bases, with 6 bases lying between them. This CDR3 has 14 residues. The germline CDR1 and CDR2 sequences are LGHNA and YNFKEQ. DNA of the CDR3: TGTGCCAGCAGCCAAGAACAGGACAATCAGCCCCAGCATTTT. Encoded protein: CASSQEQDNQPQHF.